Listed below are T cell receptor beta chains from one sample, sequenced in a study of human T cells and chemical hapten exposure. From the RACE reads, TCRdb called clonotypes with MiXCR, one entry per CDR3 protein. The repertoire holds tens of thousands of distinct CDR3 sequences, with approximately 11% as singletons. Sequencing used whole blood, obtained in connection with sensitization to the hapten diphenylcyclopropenone (DPC). These receptor sequences come from a man between 35 and 55 years old with alopecia areata. Some clones in this sample may be carry-over from other donors' samples. CDR3s include the opening cysteine and the closing phenylalanine or tryptophan. A D gene is named only where the DNA matches it firmly. Clone size is stated in some rows and not others, as once, few, many or a class when expanded.

v_gene: TRBV3-1; j_gene: TRBJ2-3; abundance: many; d_gene: TRBD2; CDR3aa: CASSQALAGRTDTQYF; CDR3nt: TGTGCCAGCAGCCAAGCGCTAGCGGGGCGCACAGATACGCAGTATTTT
v_gene: TRBV20-1; j_gene: TRBJ2-2; abundance: .; d_gene: .; CDR3aa: CSARDLRGPYYTGELFF; CDR3nt: TGCAGTGCTAGAGATTTGCGGGGGCCCTACTACACCGGGGAGCTGTTTTTT
v_gene: TRBV9; j_gene: TRBJ1-5; abundance: medium-sized; d_gene: .; CDR3aa: CASSVGEVQPQHF; CDR3nt: TGTGCCAGCAGCGTTGGAGAGGTGCAGCCCCAGCATTTT
v_gene: TRBV7-3; j_gene: TRBJ2-5; abundance: .; d_gene: .; CDR3aa: CASSLTGRYQETQYF; CDR3nt: TGTGCCAGCAGCTTAACGGGACGATACCAAGAGACCCAGTACTTC
v_gene: TRBV30; j_gene: TRBJ2-3; abundance: .; d_gene: TRBD1; CDR3aa: CAWNLQGLADTQYF; CDR3nt: TGTGCCTGGAACTTACAGGGGTTGGCAGATACGCAGTATTTT
v_gene: TRBV11-1; j_gene: TRBJ2-2; abundance: few; d_gene: .; CDR3aa: CASSLVRYTGELFF; CDR3nt: TGTGCCAGCAGCTTGGTCAGATACACCGGGGAGCTGTTTTTT
v_gene: TRBV28; j_gene: TRBJ1-1; abundance: few; d_gene: TRBD1; CDR3aa: CASSSGGANTEAFF; CDR3nt: TGTGCCAGCAGTTCAGGGGGCGCGAATACTGAAGCTTTCTTT
v_gene: TRBV4-3; j_gene: TRBJ1-6; abundance: few; d_gene: TRBD1; CDR3aa: CASSQDRGTVAPLHF; CDR3nt: TGCGCCAGCAGCCAGGACAGGGGAACGGTAGCACCCCTCCACTTT
v_gene: TRBV28; j_gene: TRBJ1-5; abundance: many; d_gene: .; CDR3aa: CASSPYRSNQPQHF; CDR3nt: TGTGCCAGCAGTCCGTACAGGTCCAATCAGCCCCAGCATTTT
v_gene: TRBV30; j_gene: TRBJ2-7; abundance: many; d_gene: TRBD1; CDR3aa: CAWSKGTGAYEQYF; CDR3nt: TGTGCCTGGAGTAAAGGGACAGGGGCTTACGAGCAGTACTTC
v_gene: TRBV27; j_gene: TRBJ1-5; abundance: .; d_gene: .; CDR3aa: CASSRSPTWGEGQPQHF; CDR3nt: TGTGCCAGCAGCAGAAGCCCCACTTGGGGGGAGGGTCAGCCCCAGCATTTT
v_gene: TRBV14; j_gene: TRBJ2-1; abundance: .; d_gene: TRBD1; CDR3aa: CASSQSRTGAEFF; CDR3nt: TGTGCCAGCAGCCAATCTAGGACAGGGGCGGAGTTCTTC
v_gene: TRBV3-1; j_gene: TRBJ2-5; abundance: few; d_gene: .; CDR3aa: CASSHGSQETQYF; CDR3nt: TGTGCCAGCAGCCACGGGTCACAAGAGACCCAGTACTTC
v_gene: TRBV30; j_gene: TRBJ1-5; abundance: .; d_gene: TRBD1; CDR3aa: CAFAGGDNQPQHF; CDR3nt: TGTGCCTTCGCAGGGGGAGACAATCAGCCCCAGCATTTT
v_gene: TRBV3-1; j_gene: TRBJ1-3; abundance: few; d_gene: .; CDR3aa: CASSQYREGNTIYF; CDR3nt: TGTGCCAGCAGCCAATACAGGGAAGGAAACACCATATATTTT
v_gene: TRBV20-1; j_gene: TRBJ1-1; abundance: few; d_gene: TRBD1; CDR3aa: CSAPRQGITEAFF; CDR3nt: TGCAGTGCACCACGACAGGGCATCACTGAAGCTTTCTTT
v_gene: TRBV28; j_gene: TRBJ2-6; abundance: .; d_gene: .; CDR3aa: CASSSPTLSGANVLTF; CDR3nt: TGTGCCAGCAGTTCTCCTACCCTCTCTGGGGCCAACGTCCTGACTTTC
v_gene: TRBV6-6; j_gene: TRBJ2-3; abundance: .; d_gene: TRBD2; CDR3aa: CASSQFPPGVAGGTDTQYF; CDR3nt: TGTGCCAGCAGTCAGTTCCCACCGGGGGTAGCGGGGGGCACAGATACGCAGTATTTT
v_gene: TRBV6-1; j_gene: TRBJ1-4; abundance: few; d_gene: TRBD1; CDR3aa: CASSEGQGHNEKLFF; CDR3nt: TGTGCCAGCAGTGAAGGACAGGGACATAATGAAAAACTGTTTTTT
v_gene: TRBV2; j_gene: TRBJ1-2; abundance: .; d_gene: TRBD1; CDR3aa: CASSETGEGFGYTF; CDR3nt: TGTGCCAGCAGTGAGACAGGGGAAGGATTTGGCTACACCTTC
v_gene: TRBV12-3/TRBV12-4; j_gene: TRBJ2-1; abundance: .; d_gene: .; CDR3aa: CASSPSTGPSFTDEQFF; CDR3nt: TGTGCCAGCAGCCCGTCGACAGGACCCAGCTTTACGGATGAGCAGTTCTTC
v_gene: TRBV12-5; j_gene: TRBJ2-1; abundance: .; d_gene: .; CDR3aa: CASGMDLDNEQFF; CDR3nt: TGTGCTAGTGGGATGGACTTGGACAATGAGCAGTTCTTC
v_gene: TRBV11-2; j_gene: TRBJ2-3; abundance: .; d_gene: TRBD2; CDR3aa: CASSLVGLAGGTTDTQYF; CDR3nt: TGTGCCAGCAGCTTAGTGGGACTAGCGGGAGGTACCACAGATACGCAGTATTTT
v_gene: TRBV11-3; j_gene: TRBJ2-5; abundance: few; d_gene: .; CDR3aa: CASNTPTRRGGGETQYF; CDR3nt: TGTGCCAGCAATACACCTACCAGACGGGGAGGGGGTGAGACCCAGTACTTC
v_gene: TRBV6-2/TRBV6-3; j_gene: TRBJ1-6; abundance: .; d_gene: TRBD1; CDR3aa: CASSDRTGSNSPLHF; CDR3nt: TGTGCCAGCAGTGACCGGACAGGCTCTAATTCACCCCTCCACTTT
v_gene: TRBV20-1; j_gene: TRBJ2-3; abundance: few; d_gene: TRBD2; CDR3aa: CSVTKQRGLTDTQYF; CDR3nt: TGCAGTGTAACGAAACAGCGGGGCCTCACAGATACGCAGTATTTT
v_gene: TRBV5-1; j_gene: TRBJ1-4; abundance: few; d_gene: .; CDR3aa: CASSLVTQGLNEKLFF; CDR3nt: TGCGCCAGCAGCTTGGTGACTCAGGGTTTGAATGAAAAACTGTTTTTT
v_gene: TRBV4-3; j_gene: TRBJ2-1; abundance: .; d_gene: .; CDR3aa: CASSQTLRGLGYNEQFF; CDR3nt: TGCGCCAGCAGCCAAACCCTCCGCGGGCTGGGGTACAATGAGCAGTTCTTC
v_gene: TRBV3-1; j_gene: TRBJ2-1; abundance: .; d_gene: .; CDR3aa: CASSQNPLKGEQFF; CDR3nt: TGTGCCAGCAGCCAAAACCCACTAAAGGGGGAGCAGTTCTTC
v_gene: TRBV5-1; j_gene: TRBJ2-1; abundance: few; d_gene: TRBD2; CDR3aa: CASSLGASGNYNEQFF; CDR3nt: TGCGCCAGCAGCTTGGGTGCTAGCGGAAACTACAATGAGCAGTTCTTC
v_gene: TRBV7-8; j_gene: TRBJ1-1; abundance: many; d_gene: TRBD1; CDR3aa: CASSLGGTGEAFF; CDR3nt: TGTGCCAGCAGCTTAGGTGGGACAGGGGAAGCTTTCTTT